The 27 T cell receptor beta chains below all came from one sample that was sequenced in a study of blood T cells in healthy people across ages. Alongside a J-beta primer mix, a sample-barcoded 5' primer served in a second PCR lasting about 6 to 12 cycles. MiXCR was run by TCRdb on the 5' RACE reads, yielding one entry per CDR3 protein. The data contain hundreds of thousands of distinct CDR3 sequences, around two fifths of them singletons. The specimen was blood. The receptors here all came from a man between 60 and 75 years old in good health.

The V call is TRBV10-2, the J call TRBJ2-1; TRBD2 might be the D (5 bases). Germline CDR1 reads WSHSY; CDR2 reads SAAADI. The V and J ends lost 5 bases and 5 bases respectively, with 10 bases between them. This CDR3 is built from 13 residues. The CDR3 loop is CASSNLAHNEQFF. The CDR3 nucleotides read TGCGCCAGCAGTAACCTAGCCCACAATGAGCAGTTCTTC.

The V gene is TRBV20-1, the J gene TRBJ1-5; D unresolved. The CDR3 is 13 residues long. Germline V CDR1 and CDR2: DFQATT, SNEGSKA (reference sequence). V was cut by 0 bases and J by 5 bases, with 8 bases left in between. The DNA of the CDR3 is TGCAGTGCTAGAGATTACGGGGATCAGCCCCAGCATTTT. Its translation: CSARDYGDQPQHF.

This clonotype was seen more than once but under ten times. This chain uses TRBV7-9 with TRBJ2-3, with D tentatively TRBD1 (6 bases). CDR3 length: 15 residues. Germline-derived CDR1 and CDR2 are SEHNR and FQNEAQ (reference sequence). V was shortened by 5 bases and J by 0 bases, with 12 bases between the two germline ends. In DNA form, the CDR3 reads TGTGCCAGCAGCCCAGAGGGGGTTAGCACAGATACGCAGTATTTT. Protein: CASSPEGVSTDTQYF.

In this sample, this clonotype turned up once. The chain joins TRBV2 to TRBJ2-5; D unresolved. This CDR3 comprises 10 residues. V was cut by 8 bases and J by 1 base, with 2 bases left in between. The germline V gene has CDR1 SNHLY and CDR2 FYNNEI. The CDR3 here is CASFQETQYF. The CDR3 nucleotides are TGTGCCAGCTTCCAAGAGACCCAGTACTTC.

The chain has TRBV5-1 and TRBJ2-3, with no clear D. This CDR3 region has 14 residues. Germline loops: CDR1 SGHRS, CDR2 YFSETQ. Trimming took 3 bases from V and 6 from J, leaving 14 bases between them. Written as DNA, the CDR3 is TGCGCCAGCAGCTCAACTCTTACTCGGGATACGCAGTATTTT. Its protein product is CASSSTLTRDTQYF.

The chain joins TRBV20-1 to TRBJ1-6; D not resolved. Trimming took off 5 bases at V and 0 bases at J, with 14 bases between the two ends. CDR1 and CDR2 (germline): DFQATT, SNEGSKA (reference sequence). This CDR3 is built from 16 residues. The CDR3 nucleotides read TGCAGTGCTCCCTCGGACTGGAGCTCCTATAATTCACCCCTCCACTTT. Translation gives CSAPSDWSSYNSPLHF.

This clonotype was counted only a few times. The genes are TRBV20-1 and TRBJ2-7; 9 nucleotides align to TRBD2. The trim removed 4 bases at V and 1 base at J, leaving 5 bases unmatched. Germline V gene sequence: CDR1 DFQATT, CDR2 SNEGSKA (reference sequence). The CDR3 consists of 14 residues. The CDR3 DNA follows: TGCAGTGCTAATAGCGGGGGAGCATCCTACGAGCAGTACTTC. It encodes CSANSGGASYEQYF.

This sequence joins TRBV5-1 and TRBJ2-1, with D unclear. V dropped 1 base and J dropped 8 bases, with 10 bases sitting between them. Germline V CDR1 and CDR2: SGHRS, YFSETQ. The CDR3 totals 13 residues. The CDR3 sequence is CASSLQVADEQFF. CDR3 coding DNA: TGCGCCAGCAGCTTGCAGGTGGCGGATGAGCAGTTCTTC.

This clonotype has a handful of counts. The rearrangement links TRBV10-1 to TRBJ2-5, with 8 bases matching TRBD2. The J call may not be correct, given that the DNA end is closer to TRBJ2-7. CDR3 size: 14 residues. The germline gives CDR1 WNHNN, CDR2 SYGVQD (reference sequence). The chain's CDR3 is CASSEAGGRGEQYF. The CDR3 DNA sequence: TGCGCCAGCAGTGAGGCGGGGGGTAGGGGCGAGCAGTACTTC.

The chain carries TRBV19 and TRBJ1-5; D is unresolved. The CDR3 extends over 12 amino acids. Trimming took off 7 bases at V and 5 bases at J, with 9 bases between the two ends. The V gene's germline CDR1 is LNHDA and CDR2 SQIVND (reference sequence). The CDR3 nucleotides read TGTGCCAGTAACTTCCTGGATCAGCCCCAGCATTTT. This gives the protein CASNFLDQPQHF.

The chain uses TRBV7-9 and TRBJ2-1, with no clear D. This CDR3 has 12 amino acids. Trimming pared 5 bases from V and 10 bases from J, leaving 12 bases between. Germline CDR1 is SEHNR and CDR2 is FQNEAQ (reference sequence). CDR3 in amino acids: CASSSSSLEQFF. DNA of the CDR3: TGTGCCAGCAGCAGTTCCTCCTTGGAGCAGTTCTTC.

As for this clonotype: Since a much larger clone is just one base distant, this may be a read error. The DNA of the CDR3 is TGCAGTGCTAGATTAGCGGGGGGGTACAATGAGCAGTACTTC. This translates into CSARLAGGYNEQYF. V gene TRBV20-1 combines with J gene TRBJ2-5, with 11 positions matching TRBD2. CDR3 length: 14 amino acids. The germline V gene has CDR1 DFQATT and CDR2 SNEGSKA (reference sequence). Unmatched junction bases numbered 10, after V lost 2 bases and J lost 11 bases.

This chain connects TRBV2 to TRBJ2-1, with 8 bases matching TRBD2. This CDR3 region has 14 residues. Trimming cost V 4 bases and J 6 bases; bases outside gene matches: 5. In germline, CDR1 is SNHLY, CDR2 FYNNEI. In nucleotides, the CDR3 is TGTGCCAGCAGTGGCGCACTAGCGGTCAATGAGCAGTTCTTC. Amino acid sequence: CASSGALAVNEQFF.

This rearrangement joins TRBV12-3 or TRBV12-4 to TRBJ2-4; 7 bases are a match to TRBD2. J lost 11 bases, V lost 7 bases, and 8 bases had no gene match. The CDR3 sequence is 12 residues long. The CDR3 here is CASTLMGRVQYF. In nucleotides, the CDR3 is TGTGCCAGCACCCTCATGGGGAGGGTTCAGTACTTC.

This chain uses TRBV28 with TRBJ1-6; 9 bases match TRBD1. CDR1 is MDHEN, CDR2 SYDVKM, per germline. V shed 4 bases and J 3 bases; nucleotides not matched to a gene: 4. CDR3 length: 16 residues. The DNA of the CDR3 is TGTGCCAGCAGTTCGTTGACAGGGGGCTATAATTCACCCCTCCACTTT. This gives the protein CASSSLTGGYNSPLHF. Looking up the rest from reference TRBV28 and TRBJ1-6 gives the full variable domain: DVKVTQSSRYLVKRTGEKVFLECVQDMDHENMFWYRQDPGLGLRLIYFSYDVKMKEKGDIPEGYSVSREKKERFSLILESASTNQTSMYLCASSSLTGGYNSPLHFGNGTRLTVT.

The chain joins TRBV10-3 to TRBJ1-1, with a weak D call TRBD1 (5 bases). The CDR3 extends over 14 amino acids. Trimming cost V 4 bases and J 0 bases, with 9 bases left between them. Germline V gene sequence: CDR1 ENHRY, CDR2 SYGVKD. The CDR3 DNA reads TGTGCCATCAGTGGGGGGAACATGAACACTGAAGCTTTCTTT. Translation: CAISGGNMNTEAFF.

This clonotype was observed at least ten times. The chain uses TRBV2 and TRBJ2-5; D tentatively reads TRBD1 or TRBD2 (6 bases each). V was shortened by 7 bases and J by 2 bases, with 14 bases between the two germline ends. The CDR3 extends over 14 amino acids. Germline CDR1 and CDR2: SNHLY and FYNNEI. This chain's CDR3 is CASIFRGPQETQYF. In DNA, the CDR3 is TGTGCCAGCATTTTCCGGGGGCCTCAAGAGACCCAGTACTTC.

V and J are TRBV29-1 and TRBJ2-6; possible D gene TRBD1, 5 bases. This CDR3 comprises 14 residues. Germline assignment: CDR1 SQVTM and CDR2 ANQGSEA. The germline V and J ends were trimmed by 5 bases and 2 bases, with 10 bases remaining between them. CDR3 sequence (DNA): TGCAGCGTTTCCGCAGGGACTGGGGCCAACGTCCTGACTTTC. Its translation: CSVSAGTGANVLTF. The whole variable domain, remainder taken from reference TRBV29-1 and TRBJ2-6, is SAVISQKPSRDICQRGTSLTIQCQVDSQVTMMFWYRQQPGQSLTLIATANQGSEATYESGFVIDKFPISRPNLTFSTLTVSNMSPEDSSIYLCSVSAGTGANVLTFGAGSRLTVL.

V and J are TRBV7-2 and TRBJ2-7, with 8 bases fitting TRBD1. V trimming: 5 bases; J trimming: 3 bases; junction bases outside the gene matches: 6. Germline V CDR1 and CDR2: SGHTA, FQGNSA. The CDR3 consists of 14 residues. The CDR3 DNA sequence: TGTGCCAGCAGCCGCGGACAGGGTCACTACGAGCAGTACTTC. As protein: CASSRGQGHYEQYF.

There are a few counts of this clonotype. This chain connects TRBV20-1 to TRBJ2-5; D possibly uses TRBD1 or TRBD2 (5 bases each). The CDR3 runs 15 residues. The V end was cut by 6 bases, the J end by 5 bases, with 22 bases between. Germline V CDR1 and CDR2: DFQATT, SNEGSKA (reference sequence). CDR3 sequence: CSAPDSGPREETQYF. CDR3 nucleotides: TGCAGTGCCCCCGACTCCGGACCCAGGGAGGAGACCCAGTACTTC.

This clonotype was seen a handful of times. The CDR3 region has the DNA TGTGCCAGCAGCTTAGCAGCAGGGGGGCTCAATCAGCCCCAGCATTTT. As protein: CASSLAAGGLNQPQHF. This rearrangement joins TRBV7-2 to TRBJ1-5; 7 bases match TRBD1. CDR1 is SGHTA, CDR2 FQGNSA, per germline. V lost 0 bases and J lost 3; bases outside the gene matches: 5. CDR3 size: 16 residues.

Only a few counts were recorded for this clonotype. J is TRBJ2-3 and V is TRBV4-3; TRBD1 matches at 9 bases. The CDR3 has 17 amino acids. J was trimmed by 5 bases and V by 1 base; bases with no gene match: 10. Germline lookup yields CDR1 LGHNA and CDR2 YSLEER. CDR3 protein: CASSQARTGVQGDTQYF. CDR3 nucleotide sequence: TGCGCCAGCAGCCAAGCCCGGACAGGGGTCCAGGGAGATACGCAGTATTTT.

This chain connects TRBV7-2 to TRBJ2-2, with no clear D. CDR3 length: 15 residues. The germline V gene has CDR1 SGHTA and CDR2 FQGNSA. Trimming cost V 0 bases and J 5 bases, with 10 bases left between them. CDR3 sequence: CASSLAGYGTGELFF. CDR3 nucleotides: TGTGCCAGCAGCTTAGCGGGGTACGGAACCGGGGAGCTGTTTTTT. Full variable domain (remainder filled in from reference TRBV7-2 and TRBJ2-2): GAGVSQSPSNKVTEKGKDVELRCDPISGHTALYWYRQSLGQGLEFLIYFQGNSAPDKSGLPSDRFSAERTGGSVSTLTIQRTQQEDSAVYLCASSLAGYGTGELFFGEGSRLTVL.

This clonotype was counted between two and nine times. The chain has TRBV20-1 and TRBJ2-2; 7 nucleotides line up with TRBD1. J lost 3 bases, V lost 5 bases, and 3 bases had no gene match. The CDR3 contains 13 residues. Germline V gives CDR1 DFQATT, CDR2 SNEGSKA (reference sequence). The CDR3 sequence is CSAWDSYTGELFF. The CDR3, as DNA: TGCAGTGCTTGGGACAGCTACACCGGGGAGCTGTTTTTT.

The chain couples TRBV6-6 to TRBJ2-4; 9 positions match TRBD1. The tail of the sequence fits TRBJ2-7 better, so the J call may be wrong. The length of the CDR3 is 15 residues. The germline V gene has CDR1 MNHNY and CDR2 SVGAGI (reference sequence). The CDR3 DNA follows: TGTGCCAGCAGCAACCCCGGACAGGGGTTTCACGAGCAGTACTTC. Its translation is CASSNPGQGFHEQYF.

In this sample, this clonotype turned up a few times. This rearrangement joins TRBV7-3 to TRBJ2-1; 8 nucleotides agree with TRBD1. V dropped 2 bases and J dropped 6; count of bases not matched to a gene: 6. Germline V lookup: CDR1 SGHTA, CDR2 FQGTGA. This CDR3 region has 15 residues. CDR3 nucleotides: TGTGCCAGCAGCTTATCCCCGACAGGGGCCAATGAGCAGTTCTTC. This sequence encodes CASSLSPTGANEQFF.

This clonotype showed up just a few times. The CDR3 bases are TGTGCCAGCAGCCAAGATCCGACAGGCTTTCAAGAGACCCAGTACTTC. This gives the protein CASSQDPTGFQETQYF. The V gene is TRBV3-1, the J gene TRBJ2-5, with D perhaps matching TRBD1 (6 bases). Trimming took off 0 bases at V and 2 bases at J, with 13 bases between the two ends. This CDR3 has 16 residues. CDR1 is LGHDT and CDR2 is YNNKEL in the germline V gene (reference sequence).